A single sample is the source of the 13 T cell receptor beta chains below, sequenced in a study of metastatic and nonmetastatic thyroid tumors. TCRdb re-called clones via MiXCR from the PCR reads. The data hold approximately 24,000 clones, with 20% to 25% observed a single time. Not a single patient had been given any form of treatment at any point before undergoing thyroid surgery. The sample was blood. Source of these receptors: a male donor with papillary thyroid cancer or a benign thyroid nodule (not recorded which). Some clones in this sample may be carry-over from other donors' samples.

This clone came up many times. One junction end disagrees with the germline gene, perhaps due to a read error. The chain joins TRBV11-3 to TRBJ2-1; TRBD2 aligns across 7 bases. The germline CDR1 and CDR2 sequences are SGHNT and YENEEA. This CDR3 is 14 amino acids long. DNA for the CDR3: TGTGCCAGCAGTTCACTAGCGAAGGCCAATGAGCGGTTCTTC. Its translation is CASSSLAKANERFF.

This clone has a count of ten or more. The rearrangement links TRBV11-3 to TRBJ2-2; unclear D gene. Germline CDR1 is SGHNT and CDR2 is YENEEA. Trimming stripped 2 bases from V and 0 bases from J, with 4 bases between. CDR3 length: 14 amino acids. The CDR3 region is CASSLQANTGELFF. For the CDR3, the DNA is TGTGCCAGCAGCTTACAGGCGAACACCGGGGAGCTGTTTTTT.

The V call is TRBV7-2, the J call TRBJ1-5; perhaps TRBD1 as D (6 bases). Germline CDR1 reads SGHTA; CDR2 reads FQGNSA. V lost 4 bases to trimming and J lost 10 bases, with 20 bases between them. This CDR3 region has 15 residues. In DNA, the CDR3 is TGTGCCAGCAGCTCCCGATGGACAGTTAGTCATCCCCAGCATTTT. Its protein is CASSSRWTVSHPQHF.

By sample fraction, this clone is medium-sized. The chain recombines TRBV9 with TRBJ2-7, with D tentatively TRBD1 (6 bases). Germline loops: CDR1 SGDLS, CDR2 YYNGEE. Trimming left V 0 bases short and J 0 bases short, with 10 bases between. There are 15 residues in the CDR3. CDR3 coding DNA: TGTGCCAGCAGCGTAGCGGACAGTAGCTCCTACGAGCAGTACTTC. Its protein product is CASSVADSSSYEQYF.

The chain has TRBV28 and TRBJ2-5, with D hard to call. CDR3 length: 13 residues. Germline CDR1 and CDR2: MDHEN and SYDVKM. V was cut by 4 bases and J by 5 bases, with 11 bases left in between. The CDR3 nucleotides read TGTGCCAGCAGTTCAGGTGGAGAGGAGACCCAGTACTTC. Translation: CASSSGGEETQYF.

This clone was seen repeatedly, ten times or more. The chain is built from TRBV6-4 and TRBJ2-1; 9 bases line up with TRBD1. The CDR3 runs 15 residues. Germline trimming cut 0 bases from V and 3 bases from J; bases unmatched to any gene: 0. Looked up from germline, CDR1 is MRHNA and CDR2 is SNTAGT. The CDR3 region is CASSDSTGGYNEQFF. Here the CDR3 DNA reads TGTGCCAGCAGTGACTCGACAGGGGGCTACAATGAGCAGTTCTTC.

This chain connects TRBV20-1 to TRBJ2-1; tentative D call: TRBD2 (6 bases). There are 16 residues in the CDR3. Germline CDR1 DFQATT, CDR2 SNEGSKA (reference sequence). V lost 3 bases, J lost 0 bases, and 15 bases lay in between. The CDR3, as DNA: TGCAGTGCTAGTCCGCGGGGTGCTAGCTCCTACAATGAGCAGTTCTTC. Translating it yields CSASPRGASSYNEQFF.

This clone was observed many times. The chain is built from TRBV5-1 and TRBJ2-1; D possibly corresponds to TRBD2 (6 bases). The V gene lost 0 bases and the J gene lost 11 bases, with 18 bases spanning the gap. The germline V gene encodes CDR1 SGHRS and CDR2 YFSETQ. The CDR3 totals 15 residues. CDR3 nucleotide sequence: TGCGCCAGCAGCTTGGGGATCGAAGCGGGCGGGCAGCAGTTCTTC. Protein sequence: CASSLGIEAGGQQFF. The complete variable domain, with remaining parts taken from reference TRBV5-1 and TRBJ2-1, reads KAGVTQTPRYLIKTRGQQVTLSCSPISGHRSVSWYQQTPGQGLQFLFEYFSETQRNKGNFPGRFSGRQFSNSRSEMNVSTLELGDSALYLCASSLGIEAGGQQFFGPGTRLTVL.

This clone has at least ten counts. The rearrangement uses TRBV28 and TRBJ1-2, with D maybe TRBD1 (6 bases). Trimming shortened V by 10 bases and J by 8 bases, and 20 bases separated the two germline ends. Per the germline V gene, CDR1 is MDHEN and CDR2 is SYDVKM. This CDR3 has 13 amino acids. The CDR3, as DNA: TGTGCCACCCGCGGTTGGGGGCGTGAGGGCTACACCTTC. This gives the protein CATRGWGREGYTF.

By frequency in the sample, this clone is medium-sized (0.01 to 0.1%). The chain carries TRBV5-1 and TRBJ2-1, with 7 bases aligning to TRBD2. J lost 3 bases, V lost 4 bases, and 1 base had no gene match. The CDR3 loop spans 13 amino acids. CDR1 is SGHRS, CDR2 YFSETQ, per germline. The CDR3 loop is CASSGGDYNEQFF. The CDR3 nucleotides are TGCGCCAGCAGCGGGGGGGACTACAATGAGCAGTTCTTC.

This clone was picked up many times. The chain employs TRBV19 and TRBJ2-7, with D tentatively TRBD2 (7 bases). CDR1 and CDR2 (germline): LNHDA, SQIVND (reference sequence). V was shortened by 5 bases and J by 0 bases, with 17 bases between the two germline ends. The CDR3 spans 16 residues. DNA of the CDR3: TGTGCCAGTAGTCTAGGGGGGGCGCCGAGCTCCTACGAGCAGTACTTC. It specifies CASSLGGAPSSYEQYF.

CDR3 nucleotide sequence: TGTGCCAGCGGACTGAGGGATGGCTACACCTTC. Translation gives CASGLRDGYTF. V usage is TRBV25-1 and J usage is TRBJ1-2; no definite D call. Germline loops: CDR1 MGHDK, CDR2 SYGVNS. CDR3 size: 11 residues. The V and J ends lost 8 bases and 6 bases respectively, with 10 bases between them.

This clone showed up many times. This sequence joins TRBV5-4 and TRBJ1-1; no reliable D call. Trimming stripped 2 bases from V and 1 base from J, with 12 bases between. Germline lookup yields CDR1 SGHNT and CDR2 YYREEE (reference sequence). The CDR3 has 15 amino acids. CDR3 amino acids: CASSFKGEGNTEAFF. The CDR3 DNA follows: TGTGCCAGCAGCTTTAAGGGCGAAGGGAACACTGAAGCTTTCTTT.